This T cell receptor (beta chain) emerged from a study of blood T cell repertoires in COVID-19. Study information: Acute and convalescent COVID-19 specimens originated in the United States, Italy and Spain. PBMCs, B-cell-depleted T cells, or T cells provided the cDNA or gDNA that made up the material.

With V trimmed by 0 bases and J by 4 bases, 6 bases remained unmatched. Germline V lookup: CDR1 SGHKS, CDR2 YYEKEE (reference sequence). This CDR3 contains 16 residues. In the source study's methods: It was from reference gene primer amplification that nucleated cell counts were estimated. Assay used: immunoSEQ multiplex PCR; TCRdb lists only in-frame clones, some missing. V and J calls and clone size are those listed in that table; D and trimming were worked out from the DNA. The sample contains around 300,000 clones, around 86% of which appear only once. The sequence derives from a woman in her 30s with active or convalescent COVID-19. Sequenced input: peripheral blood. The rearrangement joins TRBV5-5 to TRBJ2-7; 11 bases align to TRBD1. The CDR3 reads CASSLAGGTGGYEQYF. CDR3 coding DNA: TGTGCCAGCAGCTTGGCCGGAGGGACAGGGGGTTACGAGCAGTACTTC.